This paragraph reports one T cell receptor (beta chain). The germline gives CDR1 MNHNY, CDR2 SVGAGI (reference sequence). Deletions cut 6 bases from V and 2 bases from J, with 10 bases between. The CDR3 consists of 13 residues. This record belongs to a study of blood T cell repertoires in COVID-19. About the study: Nucleic acid was either cDNA or gDNA, and it came from T cells, B-cell-depleted T cells, or PBMCs.

Followed over time, Seattle patients had been enrolled while infection was active. Authors' analysis steps: Amplification from reference gene primers served as the basis for estimated nucleated cell counts. The table came from immunoSEQ multiplex PCR; TCRdb's copy has only in-frame clones and leaves some out. The D gene and trimming were derived from the DNA, and the V and J assignments and clone size from that table. The table records approximately 300,000 clones, 88% of them present only once. The sample comprised peripheral blood. V usage is TRBV6-6 and J usage is TRBJ1-2; no clear D. This sequence was found in a woman aged 25-40 years with COVID-19, enrolled during active disease. The CDR3 here is CASRTAENYGYTF. Here the CDR3 DNA reads TGTGCCAGCAGAACGGCGGAAAACTATGGCTACACCTTC.